These T cell receptor beta chains were read from a single sample in a study of regulatory T cells in long-lasting Graves disease. TCRdb ran MiXCR on the multiplex PCR reads and lists one entry per CDR3 protein. Of roughly 380,000 distinct CDR3 sequences listed, 16% were seen once; the top ten hold roughly 29%. This sample was shared with a second study, whose subject was T cells in Graves' hyperthyroidism and ophthalmopathy.

The material was peripheral blood mononuclear cells (PBMCs), obtained at new diagnosis, from a patient treated with antithyroid drugs. The receptors here all came from a middle-aged man with Graves disease. CDR3s include the opening cysteine and the closing phenylalanine or tryptophan. A D gene is named only where the DNA matches it firmly. Not all rows give a size; the values are once, few, many and, for expanded clones, a class.

CDR3aa	CDR3nt	abundance	d_gene	v_gene	j_gene
CASSLVVADEQYF	TGCGCCAGCAGCTTGGTGGTGGCTGACGAGCAGTACTTC	many	-	TRBV5-1	TRBJ2-7
CASTPDPAYQPQHF	TGTGCCAGTACTCCCGACCCGGCGTATCAGCCCCAGCATTTT	-	-	TRBV19	TRBJ1-5
CSASRDRGLNIQYF	TGCAGTGCTAGTCGGGACAGGGGACTGAACATTCAGTACTTC	many	TRBD1	TRBV20-1	TRBJ2-4
CASSYPGQVNQPQHF	TGTGCCAGCAGTTATCCTGGACAAGTCAATCAGCCCCAGCATTTT	many	-	TRBV6-5	TRBJ1-5
CAWSSGAPDTQYF	TGTGCCTGGAGTAGCGGGGCCCCAGATACGCAGTATTTT	many	TRBD2	TRBV30	TRBJ2-3
CASSIGDSYQPQHF	TGTGCCAGTAGTATAGGTGACAGCTATCAGCCCCAGCATTTT	-	-	TRBV19	TRBJ1-5
CASSSLGQSTDTQYF	TGCGCCAGCAGCAGTTTGGGACAGAGCACAGATACGCAGTATTTT	few	TRBD1	TRBV5-1	TRBJ2-3
CASSSDRGGIIQYF	TGTGCCAGCAGCTCAGACAGGGGGGGCATCATTCAGTACTTC	many	TRBD1	TRBV11-2	TRBJ2-4
CATTQGGGSGETQYF	TGTGCCACCACTCAAGGGGGGGGATCAGGAGAGACCCAGTACTTC	many	-	TRBV6-1	TRBJ2-5
CSARDHVAGWNADTQYF	TGCAGTGCTAGAGATCATGTGGCAGGATGGAACGCAGATACGCAGTATTTT	few	-	TRBV20-1	TRBJ2-3
CAWSFGGADSYTF	TGTGCCTGGAGTTTTGGGGGGGCAGATAGCTACACCTTC	many	-	TRBV30	TRBJ1-2
CASSWWLERDNEQFF	TGTGCCAGCAGCTGGTGGCTAGAACGCGACAATGAGCAGTTCTTC	many	-	TRBV12-3/TRBV12-4	TRBJ2-1
CAWSVGAGLNEKLFF	TGTGCCTGGAGTGTGGGGGCCGGACTTAATGAAAAACTGTTTTTT	-	-	TRBV30	TRBJ1-4
CASGRVSNTEAFF	TGTGCCAGCGGCAGGGTGTCAAACACTGAAGCTTTCTTT	few	-	TRBV6-2/TRBV6-3	TRBJ1-1
CATSDWGGGASNEQFF	TGTGCCACCAGTGATTGGGGCGGGGGGGCATCCAATGAGCAGTTCTTC	-	TRBD2	TRBV24-1	TRBJ2-1
CASRDRLAKNIQYF	TGTGCCAGCAGGGACAGGCTAGCCAAAAACATTCAGTACTTC	many	TRBD1	TRBV6-1	TRBJ2-4
CASIRGASYNEQFF	TGTGCCAGCATAAGAGGGGCCTCCTACAATGAGCAGTTCTTC	many	-	TRBV6-1	TRBJ2-1
CASATGSGNTIYF	TGTGCCAGCGCCACGGGTTCTGGAAACACCATATATTTT	few	-	TRBV2	TRBJ1-3
CASSSRGWSSYEQYF	TGCGCCAGCAGCTCCAGGGGATGGAGCTCCTACGAGCAGTACTTC	-	-	TRBV5-1	TRBJ2-7
CSAFGTASGGYTF	TGCAGTGCTTTCGGGACGGCTAGCGGCGGCTACACCTTC	many	-	TRBV20-1	TRBJ1-2
CASSLSSGAGYEQYF	TGTGCCAGCAGCTTAAGTTCAGGGGCTGGCTACGAGCAGTACTTC	many	-	TRBV7-2	TRBJ2-7
CASSDTDYEQYF	TGTGCCAGCAGTGACACCGACTACGAGCAGTACTTC	many	-	TRBV27	TRBJ2-7
CASIGVAITNEQFF	TGTGCCAGCATAGGAGTAGCTATAACCAATGAGCAGTTCTTC	many	-	TRBV2	TRBJ2-1
CASSQFLGSANEKLFF	TGCGCCAGCAGCCAATTTCTCGGGTCGGCTAATGAAAAACTGTTTTTT	-	-	TRBV4-1	TRBJ1-4
CASTPVGGFNTEAFF	TGTGCCAGCACTCCGGTGGGAGGGTTCAACACTGAAGCTTTCTTT	many	-	TRBV28	TRBJ1-1
CAISGRVGDEQYF	TGTGCCATCAGTGGCAGGGTAGGGGACGAGCAGTACTTC	many	-	TRBV10-3	TRBJ2-7
CASREGQGIAYEQYF	TGTGCCAGCAGAGAAGGACAGGGGATAGCCTACGAGCAGTACTTC	many	TRBD1	TRBV6-1	TRBJ2-7
CASSERPGQGEETQYF	TGTGCCAGCAGTGAACGGCCGGGACAGGGGGAAGAGACCCAGTACTTC	-	TRBD1	TRBV6-1	TRBJ2-5
CASSLGAEGSPEAFF	TGTGCCAGCAGTTTAGGGGCCGAGGGCAGTCCTGAAGCTTTCTTT	many	-	TRBV12-3/TRBV12-4	TRBJ1-1
CASRDRNRGRLNF	TGTGCCAGCAGGGATCGGAACCGGGGGAGATTAAATTTT	many	-	TRBV2	TRBJ1-5
CASSPGITLETQYF	TGTGCCAGCAGCCCAGGGATCACCTTGGAGACCCAGTACTTC	-	-	TRBV9	TRBJ2-5
CASSALQRQASNQPQHF	TGTGCCAGCAGTGCCCTCCAACGACAGGCAAGCAATCAGCCCCAGCATTTT	few	-	TRBV6-2/TRBV6-3	TRBJ1-5